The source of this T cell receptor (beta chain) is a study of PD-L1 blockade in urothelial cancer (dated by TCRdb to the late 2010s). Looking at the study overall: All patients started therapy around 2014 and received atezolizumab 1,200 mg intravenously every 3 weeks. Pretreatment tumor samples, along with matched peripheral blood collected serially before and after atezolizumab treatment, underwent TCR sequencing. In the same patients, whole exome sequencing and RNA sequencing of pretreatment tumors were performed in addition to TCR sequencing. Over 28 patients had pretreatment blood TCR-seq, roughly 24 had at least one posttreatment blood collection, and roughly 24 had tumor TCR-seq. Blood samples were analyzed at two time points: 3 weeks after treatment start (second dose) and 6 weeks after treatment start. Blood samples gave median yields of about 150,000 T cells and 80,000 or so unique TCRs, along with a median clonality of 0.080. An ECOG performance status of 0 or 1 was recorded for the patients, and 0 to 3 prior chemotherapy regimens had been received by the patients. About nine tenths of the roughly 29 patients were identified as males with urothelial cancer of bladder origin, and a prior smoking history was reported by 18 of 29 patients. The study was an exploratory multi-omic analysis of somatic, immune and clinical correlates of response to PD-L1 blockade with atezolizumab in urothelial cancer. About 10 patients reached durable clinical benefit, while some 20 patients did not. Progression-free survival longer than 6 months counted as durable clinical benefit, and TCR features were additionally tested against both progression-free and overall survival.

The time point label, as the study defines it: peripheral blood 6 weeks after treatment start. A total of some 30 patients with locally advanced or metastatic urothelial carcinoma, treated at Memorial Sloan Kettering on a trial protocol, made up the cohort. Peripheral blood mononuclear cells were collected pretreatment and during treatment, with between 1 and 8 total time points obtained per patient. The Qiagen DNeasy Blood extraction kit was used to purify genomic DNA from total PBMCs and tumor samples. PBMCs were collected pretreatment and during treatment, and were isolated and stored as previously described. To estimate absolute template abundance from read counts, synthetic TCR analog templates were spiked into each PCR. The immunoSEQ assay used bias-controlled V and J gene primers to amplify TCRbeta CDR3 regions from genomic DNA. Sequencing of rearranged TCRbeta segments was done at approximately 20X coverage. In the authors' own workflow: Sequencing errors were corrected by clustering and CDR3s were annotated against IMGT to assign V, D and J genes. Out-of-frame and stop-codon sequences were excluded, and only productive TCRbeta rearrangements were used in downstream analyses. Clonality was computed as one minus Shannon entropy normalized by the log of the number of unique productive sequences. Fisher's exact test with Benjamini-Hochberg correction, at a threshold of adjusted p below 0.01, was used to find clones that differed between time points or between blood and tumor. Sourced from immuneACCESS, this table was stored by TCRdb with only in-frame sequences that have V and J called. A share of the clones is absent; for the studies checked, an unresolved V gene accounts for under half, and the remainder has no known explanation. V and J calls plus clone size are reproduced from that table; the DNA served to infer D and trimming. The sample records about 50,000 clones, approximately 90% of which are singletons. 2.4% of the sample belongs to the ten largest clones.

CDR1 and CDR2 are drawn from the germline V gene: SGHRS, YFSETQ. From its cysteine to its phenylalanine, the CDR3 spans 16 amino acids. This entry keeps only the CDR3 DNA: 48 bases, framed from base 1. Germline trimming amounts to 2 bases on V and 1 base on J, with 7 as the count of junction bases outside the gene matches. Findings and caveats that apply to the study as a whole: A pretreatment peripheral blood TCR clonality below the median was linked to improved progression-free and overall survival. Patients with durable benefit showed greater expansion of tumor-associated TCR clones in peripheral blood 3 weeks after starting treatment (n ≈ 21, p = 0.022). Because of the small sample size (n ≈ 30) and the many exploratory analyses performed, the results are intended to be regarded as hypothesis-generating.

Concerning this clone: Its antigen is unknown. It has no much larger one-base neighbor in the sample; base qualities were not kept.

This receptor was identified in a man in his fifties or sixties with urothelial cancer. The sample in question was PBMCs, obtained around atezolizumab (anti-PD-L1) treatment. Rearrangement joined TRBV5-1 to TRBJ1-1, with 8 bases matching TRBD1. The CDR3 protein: CASSFQGAVANTEAFF. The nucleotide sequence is TGCGCCAGCAGCTTTCAGGGGGCCGTAGCGAACACTGAAGCTTTCTTT. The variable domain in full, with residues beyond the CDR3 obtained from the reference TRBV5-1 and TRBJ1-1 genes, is KAGVTQTPRYLIKTRGQQVTLSCSPISGHRSVSWYQQTPGQGLQFLFEYFSETQRNKGNFPGRFSGRQFSNSRSEMNVSTLELGDSALYLCASSFQGAVANTEAFFGQGTRLTVV.